In this sample, the clone carrying this TCR beta chain turned up once. CDR1 and CDR2 (germline): SGDLS, YYNGEE. There are 14 residues in the CDR3. V was pared by 7 bases and J by 0 bases, with 14 bases between. As processed by the authors: Using reference gene primer amplification, nucleated cell counts were estimated. Profiled with immunoSEQ multiplex PCR; TCRdb holds only in-frame clones, not every one. V, J and clone size reflect that table, while D and trimming were determined from the DNA. Of more than 300,000 clones listed, 90% are singletons. This record comes from a study of blood T cell repertoires in COVID-19. Study-wide context: There were acute and convalescent COVID-19 samples, and they came from the United States, Italy and Spain. Sources were T cells, B-cell-depleted T cells, or PBMCs; the material itself was cDNA or gDNA.

Enrolled during active infection, Seattle patients were then followed longitudinally. The source material was peripheral blood. The chain has TRBV9 and TRBJ2-7, with TRBD1 as a possible D gene (6 bases). The sequence was obtained from a woman aged 40 to 50 with COVID-19, enrolled during active disease. The CDR3 protein is CASDETGSSYEQYF. DNA of the CDR3: TGTGCCAGCGATGAAACAGGGAGCTCCTACGAGCAGTACTTC.